This TCR beta chain stems from a study of T-cell memory formation after mild COVID-19 (dated by TCRdb to about 2021). About the study as a whole: TCR sequence clusters from the two donors were found to be largely donor specific. Two young, previously healthy adult volunteers made up the cohort, one male and one female. T-cell clones expanding and contracting after mild COVID-19 in a couple of donors were tracked by longitudinal TCRalpha and TCRbeta repertoire sequencing.

The sequencer listed for this sample is Illumina NovaSeq 6000. Using 5'RACE with constant-segment primers, TCRalpha and TCRbeta cDNA libraries were constructed, with sample barcodes and unique molecular identifiers added in the process. Trizol reagent was used to extract RNA from every sample. Amplification of the libraries took two PCR steps, and the second step added a second sample barcode plus Illumina TruSeq adapters. Libraries were sequenced on an Illumina NovaSeq with 2 x 150 bp paired-end reads. For the original study's pipeline: Reads were demultiplexed and collapsed into UMI-guided consensus sequences with migec v1.2.7. Using mixcr v2.1.11, UMI consensuses were aligned to TRA and TRB V and J templates and then assembled into clonotypes. Expanded or contracted clonotypes were those called significant by both edgeR and NoisET, with noise models trained on biological replicates. For edgeR calls, the cutoffs were a false discovery rate-adjusted p below 0.01 and a log2 fold-change threshold of 1. As an exploratory analysis of dynamics, max-normalized trajectories of the 1000 most abundant clonotypes were examined with PCA combined with hierarchical clustering. Separately sequenced CD4+ and CD8+ repertoires were used to assign a CD4 or CD8 phenotype to each responding clone. TCRdb reprocessed the public reads (quality trimming at Q25 with fastp, clone calling with MiXCR) and kept in-frame beta chains. Each record represents a unique CDR3 protein, reported with the most common genes and DNA among its rows. TCRdb's processing, not the authors', yielded these V and J calls. Across this sample there are about 390,000 distinct CDR3 sequences, with 15% to 20% seen only once. Clones ranked in the top ten supply about 22% of the sample.

Summary of the overall study and its limitations: SARS-CoV-2 specificity was not confirmed for the second-wave clones peaking on day 37. The detection of some responding clones in pre-infection memory suggests that pre-existing cross-reactive memory T cells joined the SARS-CoV-2 response. Balanced CD4/CD8 phenotypes were observed for clones contracting from day 15 to 85, whereas a bias towards CD4+ was observed for a second wave of clones expanding from day 15 to 37. Only a couple of mild cases were covered in the study, and larger cohorts including severe cases with pre-infection samples were considered necessary. Contracting CD4+ clones turned up mainly in the CM and EM memory subsets, whereas EMRA was where CD8+ clones were enriched.

A few counts support this clonotype. Its cognate antigen has yet to be identified. No base quality values were provided; no much bigger clone lies one nucleotide off. Ficoll-Paque density gradient centrifugation was used to isolate PBMCs. The TCR originated in a man between 18 and 35 years old who had mild COVID-19 (a few samples of this study predate the infection). The sample titles of this study are shuffled in the database, so cell type and time point are left out; the donor was told from shared clones. Input material: PBMCs or a T cell subset sorted from them (not recorded which).

The CDR3 region reads CASRKDLNTEAFF. Here is the DNA: TGTGCCAGCCGCAAAGATTTGAACACTGAAGCTTTCTTT. The chain is made from TRBV7-6 and TRBJ1-1; the D gene identity is not certain. The CDR3 contains 13 residues, cysteine and phenylalanine counted. Only CDR3 DNA is held: 39 bases, read in frame from base 1. V is cut by 8 bases and J by 0 bases, and the space between the germline ends is 10 bases. The germline V gene encodes CDR1 SGHVS and CDR2 FNYEAQ.